This is a list of T cell receptor beta chains from one sample in a study of blood T cell repertoires in COVID-19. Some clones are missing from TCRdb's copy, which holds only in-frame ones; the method was immunoSEQ multiplex PCR. Of roughly 100,000 clones in the sample, around 84% are singletons; the top ten hold 15%. The sample comprised peripheral blood. The receptors here all came from a woman aged 80 or over with acute or convalescent COVID-19. CDR3s include the opening cysteine and the closing phenylalanine or tryptophan. The D gene is left open where the match is weak. Clone size is not always given. Where it is, it says once, few, many or a class for expanded clones.

clone size	V gene	J gene	D gene	CDR3 DNA	CDR3 protein
.	TRBV28	TRBJ2-1	TRBD2	TGTGCCAGCAGTTTAGCGGGCGGGAGGTCTGAGCAGTTCTTC	CASSLAGGRSEQFF
.	TRBV3-1/TRBV3-2	TRBJ1-1	.	TGTGCCAGCGCCCCAAGTGAGGAGGACACTGAAGCTTTCTTT	CASAPSEEDTEAFF
few	TRBV20-1	TRBJ2-2	TRBD2	TGCAGTGCTAGTCCGGCGGGAGCGGGAACCGGGGAGCTGTTTTTT	CSASPAGAGTGELFF
few	TRBV11-1	TRBJ2-3	.	TGTGCCAGCAGCTTAAAGGGGGGGTACGGAGATACGCAGTATTTT	CASSLKGGYGDTQYF
.	TRBV4-3	TRBJ1-5	.	TGCGCCAGCAGCGGGCCGGGGGGGTCGAATCAGCCCCAGCATTTT	CASSGPGGSNQPQHF
.	TRBV4-1	TRBJ2-5	.	TGCGCCAGCAGCCCGGGACATCCAGCGATGTACCAAGAGACCCAGTACTTC	CASSPGHPAMYQETQYF
.	TRBV29-1	TRBJ2-1	.	TGCAGCGTTACCGGGATTCTCAATGAGCAGTTCTTC	CSVTGILNEQFF
.	TRBV18	TRBJ2-7	TRBD1	TGTGCCAGCTCATTTAGGACAGGTCTCTCCTACGAGCAGTACTTC	CASSFRTGLSYEQYF
.	TRBV28	TRBJ1-4	.	TGTGCCAGCAGTTTGAGGGGGTTTCATGAAAAACTGTTTTTT	CASSLRGFHEKLFF
.	TRBV7-2	TRBJ2-1	.	TGTGCCAGCAGCTTAGCCGGTGCCGACCGGGGTGAGCAGTTCTTC	CASSLAGADRGEQFF